This T cell receptor (beta chain) comes out of a study of shared clonotypes between healthy human individuals. The study, taken as a whole, reports: Across subsets, estimated richness was generally greater for naive than for memory populations. Several donors shared around 5.1% of their naive CD4 clonotypes.

For this clone: The antigen is not known.

The naive CD8 population came from CD45RO-negative cells selected for CCR7, without terminally differentiated effector memory CD45RA+ cells. Germline assignment: CDR1 SGDLS and CDR2 YYNGEE. CDR3 length equals 16 residues. Deletions cut 3 bases from V and 0 bases from J, with 16 bases between. The repertoire was sequenced with immunoSEQ multiplex PCR; TCRdb's copy has only in-frame clones and lacks some. The profile shows hundreds of thousands of clones, around 95% of them singletons. V gene TRBV9 combines with J gene TRBJ2-7; D might be TRBD1 or TRBD2, each matching 6 bases. The sequenced sample was naive CD8+ T cells sorted from blood. This clonotype originated in a woman in her 30s in good health. The CDR3: CASSEGGGLSSYEQYF. CDR3 DNA: TGTGCCAGCAGCGAGGGGGGAGGACTAAGCTCCTACGAGCAGTACTTC.